The T cell receptor beta chain under discussion was sequenced for a study of long-term antiretroviral therapy in people with HIV. Details on this clone: Other DNA sequences in this specimen translate into the identical CDR3.

At the survey level, the v3.0 immunoSEQ assay was run. Some clones are missing from TCRdb's copy, which holds only in-frame ones; the method was immunoSEQ multiplex PCR. The data contain about 39,000 clones, approximately 85% of them singletons. Trimming left V 0 bases short and J 5 bases short, with 8 bases between. This CDR3 has 13 amino acids. From germline, CDR1 is SGHRS and CDR2 YFSETQ. The chain employs TRBV5-1 and TRBJ1-2; D gene ambiguous. The sequence was obtained from a woman between 45 and 60 years old with HIV. The sequencing used unsorted PBMCs, collected 3.1 years after starting antiretroviral therapy. CDR3 nucleotide sequence: TGCGCCAGCAGCTTGGACGGAGAATATGGCTACACCTTC. This translates into CASSLDGEYGYTF.